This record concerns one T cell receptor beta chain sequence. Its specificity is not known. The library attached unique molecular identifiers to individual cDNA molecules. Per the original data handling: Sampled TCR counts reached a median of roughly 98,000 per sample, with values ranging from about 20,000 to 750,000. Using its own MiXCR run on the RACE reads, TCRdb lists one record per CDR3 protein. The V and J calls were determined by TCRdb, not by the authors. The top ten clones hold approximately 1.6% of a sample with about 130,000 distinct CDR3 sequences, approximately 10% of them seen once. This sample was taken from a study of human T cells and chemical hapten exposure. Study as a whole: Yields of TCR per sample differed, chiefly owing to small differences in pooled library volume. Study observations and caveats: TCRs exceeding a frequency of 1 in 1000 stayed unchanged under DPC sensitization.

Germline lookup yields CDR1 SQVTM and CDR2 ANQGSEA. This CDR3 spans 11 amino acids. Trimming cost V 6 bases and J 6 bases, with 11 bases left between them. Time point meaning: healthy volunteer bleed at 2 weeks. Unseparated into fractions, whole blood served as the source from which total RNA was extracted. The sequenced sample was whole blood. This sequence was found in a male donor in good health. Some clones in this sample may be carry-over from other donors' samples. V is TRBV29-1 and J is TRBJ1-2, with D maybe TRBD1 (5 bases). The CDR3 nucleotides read TGCAGCGTAGTGGGGGAAGATGGCTACACCTTC. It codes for CSVVGEDGYTF.